Following are 2 T cell receptor beta chains from one sample sequenced in a study of CD8+CD57+ T cells in acquired aplastic anemia. Profiling of TCR beta VDJ combinations and CDR3 sequences used genomic DNA as template. From the reads, TCRdb called clonotypes with MiXCR, one entry per CDR3 protein. Counted here are 150,000 to 200,000 distinct CDR3 sequences, roughly 43% occurring once; the ten biggest clones make up 0.85% to 1.3%. The patients chosen for sequencing had shown expansion of CD8+CD57+ cells (detected by flow cytometry). Sample: sorted CD4+, CD8+, or CD8+CD57+ T cells (not recorded which) from PBMCs. Source of these receptors: a human donor with aplastic anemia.

In this sample, this clonotype turned up many times. The chain joins TRBV6-5 to TRBJ1-2; 9 bases match TRBD1. Unmatched junction bases numbered 1, after V lost 2 bases and J lost 3 bases. This CDR3 is 14 amino acids long. CDR1 is MNHEY, CDR2 SVGAGI, per germline. CDR3 in DNA: TGTGCCAGCAGTTACAGACAGGGGGACTATGGCTACACCTTC. Its translation is CASSYRQGDYGYTF.

This chain joins TRBV6-1 and TRBJ1-2; D may be TRBD1 (5 bases). The V and J ends lost 8 bases and 3 bases respectively, with 10 bases between them. This CDR3 is built from 12 residues. Per the germline V gene, CDR1 is MNHNS and CDR2 is SASEGT. CDR3 protein: CASRGTDYGYTF. The CDR3, as DNA: TGTGCCAGCCGCGGGACGGACTATGGCTACACCTTC.